This paragraph reports one T cell receptor beta chain. RNA transcripts yielded amplified TCR beta CDR3 regions. TCR CDR3 regions were first amplified by RT-PCR with HTBI primers. TCRdb itself ran the multiplex PCR reads through MiXCR, one entry per CDR3 protein. The data show about 460,000 distinct CDR3 sequences, around a fifth seen once. Trimming took 3 bases from V and 8 from J, leaving 13 bases between them. The CDR3 consists of 13 residues. Germline loops: CDR1 MDHEN, CDR2 SYDVKM. The sample is drawn from a study of T cells in Graves' hyperthyroidism and ophthalmopathy. The V call is TRBV28, the J call TRBJ1-2; D is undetermined. This TCR derives from a woman between 65 and 79 years old with Graves' ophthalmopathy. Sequenced: blood. The CDR3 DNA follows: TGTGCCAGCAGTTTGGGTGTGGAATCGGGCTACACCTTC. The encoded protein is CASSLGVESGYTF.